This T cell receptor (beta chain) comes out of a study of shared T cell receptors in the human thymus. Measured with immunoSEQ multiplex PCR; TCRdb has only the in-frame clones, and not every one. The data hold over 650,000 clones, with about 89% observed a single time. The CDR3 extends over 16 amino acids. With V trimmed by 2 bases and J by 1 base, 4 bases remained unmatched. CDR1 is SGHTA, CDR2 FQGNSA, per germline. This sample was shared with a second study, whose subject was human thymus T cells.

This clonotype was obtained from a boy younger than two with a congenital heart defect. This sequence joins TRBV7-2 and TRBJ2-3, with 9 bases aligning to TRBD2. The sequencing sample was made of thymocytes. The CDR3 spells CASSLLAGGCTDTQYF. Here the CDR3 DNA reads TGTGCCAGCAGCTTATTGGCGGGGGGGTGCACAGATACGCAGTATTTT.